At least ten counts were recorded for the clone carrying this TCR beta chain. Its antigen is not known. TCR libraries were built in bulk with a published protocol and specific TCR primers. TCRdb analysed the PCR reads with MiXCR anew, one entry per CDR3 protein. The table has 60,000 to 70,000 distinct CDR3 sequences, around 20% seen once. The entry originates in a study of molecular identifiers for immune sequencing clone quantification. Study findings and constraints: Identical barcode-sharing TCR molecules could lead to underestimated sizes for highly expanded clones. Clones that exceeded 20 RNA copies held over 98% of effector molecules, yet under 1% in naive cells.

The CDR3 consists of 16 residues. Trimming shortened V by 5 bases and J by 1 base, and 16 bases separated the two germline ends. Per germline, CDR1 MNHEY and CDR2 SMNVEV (reference sequence). The chain couples TRBV27 to TRBJ2-3; perhaps TRBD2 as D (6 bases). The sample was naive CD8+ T cells from blood, with Jurkat cell RNA spiked in. Documented subset: FACS-sorted CD8+CD4-CCR7+CD45RA+ naive T cells. The TCR sequence derives from a human donor in good health. Some libraries in this study had Jurkat cell RNA spiked in. As DNA, the CDR3 is TGTGCCAGCAGTGAAGTGTTGGGACTTGGCACAGATACGCAGTATTTT. This codes for CASSEVLGLGTDTQYF.